Listed here are 9 T cell receptor beta chains from one sample, sequenced in a study of human T cells and chemical hapten exposure. Time point: patch test 1, 2 weeks after DPC sensitization. Sample treatment: therapeutic diphenylcyclopropenone sensitization with weekly scalp DPC. A single record per CDR3 protein comes from TCRdb applying MiXCR to the RACE reads. The data show under 85,000 distinct CDR3 sequences, over 9% seen once. Material: whole blood, obtained in connection with sensitization to the hapten diphenylcyclopropenone (DPC). These receptors came from a woman aged 50 to 60 with alopecia areata. Some clones in this sample may be carry-over from other donors' samples.

This chain links TRBV7-8 with TRBJ1-5; D remains unclear. Trimming shortened V by 3 bases and J by 3 bases, and 9 bases separated the two germline ends. Germline V lookup: CDR1 SGHVS, CDR2 FQNEAQ. The CDR3 consists of 14 residues. The chain's CDR3 is CASSFRGNNQPQHF. In DNA, the CDR3 is TGTGCCAGCAGCTTTCGAGGCAACAATCAGCCCCAGCATTTT.

J is TRBJ2-7 and V is TRBV3-1; possibly TRBD2 for D (5 bases). From germline, CDR1 is LGHDT and CDR2 YNNKEL (reference sequence). CDR3 length equals 13 residues. Trimming stripped 10 bases from V and 3 bases from J, with 16 bases between. The CDR3 loop is CATSPDRGYEQYF. The CDR3 nucleotides are TGTGCCACTTCGCCGGACCGGGGCTACGAGCAGTACTTC.

This clonotype was counted ten times or more. V usage is TRBV11-3 and J usage is TRBJ2-5, with 10 bases fitting TRBD2. This CDR3 comprises 16 residues. The germline V gene encodes CDR1 SGHNT and CDR2 YENEEA. After removal of 5 bases from V and 1 base from J, the junction contained 7 bases not matched to a gene. This CDR3 reads CASSPRSSGGQETQYF. CDR3 sequence (DNA): TGTGCCAGCAGCCCGCGGTCTAGCGGGGGCCAAGAGACCCAGTACTTC. Full variable domain (remainder filled in from reference TRBV11-3 and TRBJ2-5): EAGVVQSPRYKIIEKKQPVAFWCNPISGHNTLYWYLQNLGQGPELLIRYENEEAVDDSQLPKDRFSAERLKGVDSTLKIQPAELGDSAVYLCASSPRSSGGQETQYFGPGTRLLVL.

The sample holds a few counts of this clonotype. The chain joins TRBV18 to TRBJ1-2; D is uncertain. The ends were cut back, 2 bases at V and 4 bases at J, with 8 bases in the middle. Germline values: CDR1 KGHSH, CDR2 LQKENI. CDR3 length equals 13 residues. The CDR3 spells CASSPDNGYGYTF. CDR3 sequence (DNA): TGTGCCAGCTCACCAGATAACGGCTATGGCTACACCTTC.

This clonotype was detected only a few times. The junction departs from the called germline gene at one end, perhaps through a read error. V gene TRBV20-1 combines with J gene TRBJ2-1; D might be TRBD1 (8 bases). This CDR3 is 17 amino acids long. Germline CDR1 DFQATT, CDR2 SNEGSKA (reference sequence). The CDR3 DNA reads TGCAGCGCTAGAGGACAGGGCTCTAGCGGTCCCGCAGAGGAGCAGTTCTTC. Its translation: CSARGQGSSGPAEEQFF.

In its sample, this clonotype was seen a few times. The rearrangement uses TRBV27 and TRBJ2-1; no definite D call. Germline V gene lookup returns CDR1 MNHEY and CDR2 SMNVEV (reference sequence). V was shortened by 1 base and J by 7 bases, with 14 bases between the two germline ends. The CDR3 runs 15 residues. The CDR3: CASSLWARSNNEQFF. The DNA of the CDR3 is TGTGCCAGCAGTTTATGGGCCAGGTCGAATAATGAGCAGTTCTTC.

The chain carries TRBV24-1 and TRBJ2-2; tentatively, D is TRBD1 (5 bases). V lost 6 bases, J lost 6 bases, and 13 bases lay in between. There are 14 residues in the CDR3. Germline-derived CDR1 and CDR2 are KGHDR and SFDVKD. Here the CDR3 reads CATSPQGYAGELFF. The DNA of the CDR3 is TGTGCCACCAGTCCCCAGGGATATGCCGGGGAGCTGTTTTTT.

Remarks on this clonotype: At one boundary the junction diverges from the germline segment, which might be a read error. This chain links TRBV18 with TRBJ1-2, with D possibly TRBD1 on 5 matching bases. The germline gives CDR1 KGHSH, CDR2 LQKENI. The CDR3 is made up of 14 amino acids. The CDR3 region is CASSPSGTTYDYTF. The CDR3 nucleotides read TGTGCCAGCTCACCATCCGGGACGACCTATGACTACACCTTC. The full variable domain, completed using reference TRBV18 and TRBJ1-2, is NAGVMQNPRHLVRRRGQEARLRCSPMKGHSHVYWYRQLPEEGLKFMVYLQKENIIDESGMPKERFSAEFPKEGPSILRIQQVVRGDSAAYFCASSPSGTTYDYTFGSGTRLTVV.

This clonotype was counted between two and nine times. The chain combines TRBV30 with TRBJ2-4, with D perhaps matching TRBD1 (5 bases). The CDR3 covers 12 residues. Trimming removed 6 bases from V and 0 bases from J, with 6 bases in between. CDR1 and CDR2 from the germline V gene are GTSNPN and SVGIG (reference sequence). The CDR3 reads CACRVAKNIQYF. CDR3 bases: TGTGCCTGCAGGGTAGCCAAAAACATTCAGTACTTC.